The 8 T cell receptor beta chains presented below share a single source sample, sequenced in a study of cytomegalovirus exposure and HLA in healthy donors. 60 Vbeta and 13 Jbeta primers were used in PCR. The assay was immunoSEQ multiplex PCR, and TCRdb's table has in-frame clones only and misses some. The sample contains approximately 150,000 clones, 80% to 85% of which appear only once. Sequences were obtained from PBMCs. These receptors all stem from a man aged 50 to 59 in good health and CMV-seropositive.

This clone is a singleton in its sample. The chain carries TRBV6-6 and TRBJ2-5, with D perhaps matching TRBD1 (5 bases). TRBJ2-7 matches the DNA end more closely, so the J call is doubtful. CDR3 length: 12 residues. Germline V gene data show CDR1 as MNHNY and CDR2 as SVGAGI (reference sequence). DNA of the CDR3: TGTGCCAGCAGTGTCCAGGGATACGAGCAGTACTTC. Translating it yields CASSVQGYEQYF.

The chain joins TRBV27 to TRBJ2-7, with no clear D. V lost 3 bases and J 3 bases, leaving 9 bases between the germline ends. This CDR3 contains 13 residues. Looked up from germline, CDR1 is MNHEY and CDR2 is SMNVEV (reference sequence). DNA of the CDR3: TGTGCCAGCAGTTTTTATCCAGGCTACGAGCAGTACTTC. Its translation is CASSFYPGYEQYF.

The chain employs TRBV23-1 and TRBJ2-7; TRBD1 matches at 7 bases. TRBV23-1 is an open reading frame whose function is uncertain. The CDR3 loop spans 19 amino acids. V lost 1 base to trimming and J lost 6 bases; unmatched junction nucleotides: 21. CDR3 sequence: CASSQYMMGAEQGLGEQYF. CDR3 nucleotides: TGCGCCAGCAGTCAATATATGATGGGTGCGGAACAGGGGCTCGGCGAGCAGTACTTC.

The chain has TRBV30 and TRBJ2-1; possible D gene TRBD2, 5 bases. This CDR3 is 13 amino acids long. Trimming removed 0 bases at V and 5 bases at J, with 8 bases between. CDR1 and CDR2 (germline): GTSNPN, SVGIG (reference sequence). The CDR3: CAWSVSSNNEQFF. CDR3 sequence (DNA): TGTGCCTGGAGTGTATCTAGCAACAATGAGCAGTTCTTC.

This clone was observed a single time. In DNA form, the CDR3 reads TGTGCCAGCAGTGAAAGTAGGAGAGAGACCCAGTACTTC. Encoded protein: CASSESRRETQYF. The V gene is TRBV6-5, the J gene TRBJ2-5; the D is unclear. The CDR3 loop spans 13 amino acids. Trimming took off 5 bases at V and 4 bases at J, with 11 bases between the two ends. CDR1 MNHEY and CDR2 SVGAGI come from the germline V gene.

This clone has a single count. The CDR3: CASSAPGAHEKLFF. The CDR3 region has the DNA TGTGCCAGCAGTGCCCCAGGGGCTCATGAAAAACTGTTTTTT. V is TRBV28 and J is TRBJ1-4; D is perhaps TRBD1 (6 bases). Germline CDR1 MDHEN, CDR2 SYDVKM. V was trimmed by 5 bases and J by 6 bases, leaving 13 bases between them. CDR3 size: 14 residues. Full variable domain (missing parts from reference TRBV28 and TRBJ1-4): DVKVTQSSRYLVKRTGEKVFLECVQDMDHENMFWYRQDPGLGLRLIYFSYDVKMKEKGDIPEGYSVSREKKERFSLILESASTNQTSMYLCASSAPGAHEKLFFGSGTQLSVL.

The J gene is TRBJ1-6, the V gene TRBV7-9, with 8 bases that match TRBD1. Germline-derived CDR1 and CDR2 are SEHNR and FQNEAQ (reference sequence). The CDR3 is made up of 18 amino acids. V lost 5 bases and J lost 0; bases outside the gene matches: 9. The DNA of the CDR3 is TGTGCCAGCAGCACGGGGACAGGCTGGAGCTCCTATAATTCACCCCTCCACTTT. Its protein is CASSTGTGWSSYNSPLHF. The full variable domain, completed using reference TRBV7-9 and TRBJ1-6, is DTGVSQNPRHKITKRGQNVTFRCDPISEHNRLYWYRQTLGQGPEFLTYFQNEAQLEKSRLLSDRFSAERPKGSFSTLEIQRTEQGDSAMYLCASSTGTGWSSYNSPLHFGNGTRLTVT.

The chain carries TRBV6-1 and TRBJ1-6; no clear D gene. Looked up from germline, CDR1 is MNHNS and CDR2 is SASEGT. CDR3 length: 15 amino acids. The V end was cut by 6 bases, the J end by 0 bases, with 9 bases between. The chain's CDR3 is CASSQERSYNSPLHF. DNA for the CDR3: TGTGCCAGCAGCCAGGAACGCTCCTATAATTCACCCCTCCACTTT.